Below, 9 T cell receptor beta chains from the same sample are listed, as sequenced in a study of beta chain features in type 1 diabetes. What was sequenced were expressed TCRB transcripts, since all of the isolated RNA had been reverse transcribed. The method was immunoSEQ multiplex PCR; TCRdb's version includes in-frame clones alone and lacks a portion of them. This table holds more than 120,000 clones, around 9.3% found once. The sequenced sample consisted of naive CD4+ T cells from blood. These receptors all come from a man younger than 30 in good health.

This clone was recorded only once. The rearrangement joins TRBV27 to TRBJ1-4, with D tentatively TRBD1 (5 bases). Germline values: CDR1 MNHEY, CDR2 SMNVEV (reference sequence). Between the trimmed V and J ends, which lost 2 bases and 4 bases, there was a span of 8 bases. The CDR3 runs to 14 residues. CDR3 amino acids: CASSLGGINEKLFF. The CDR3 nucleotides are TGTGCCAGCAGTTTAGGGGGGATTAATGAAAAACTGTTTTTT.

This clone was seen only a few times. This rearrangement joins TRBV5-6 to TRBJ1-4; weak D call: TRBD1 (5 bases). Germline V lookup: CDR1 SGHDT, CDR2 YYEEEE. CDR3 length: 14 amino acids. With 2 bases removed from V and 1 base from J, the gap between germline ends came to 6 bases. The chain's CDR3 is CASSFGGTNEKLFF. The CDR3 DNA follows: TGTGCCAGCAGCTTCGGGGGAACTAATGAAAAACTGTTTTTT.

V gene TRBV4-2 combines with J gene TRBJ2-1, with 9 bases fitting TRBD2. The CDR3 extends over 18 amino acids. Germline V gives CDR1 LGHNA, CDR2 YNFKEQ. V lost 4 bases to trimming and J lost 5 bases; unmatched junction nucleotides: 15. CDR3 sequence: CASSLTSPGIAGDNEQFF. CDR3 DNA sequence: TGTGCCAGCAGCCTAACTTCCCCCGGGATAGCGGGGGACAATGAGCAGTTCTTC.

In this sample, this clone turned up a few times. This chain joins TRBV6-5 and TRBJ1-2; 7 nucleotides line up with TRBD1. V trimming: 0 bases; J trimming: 8 bases; junction bases outside the gene matches: 6. The CDR3 has 14 amino acids. In germline, CDR1 is MNHEY, CDR2 SVGAGI. CDR3 amino acids: CASSYSKQGWGYTF. CDR3 DNA sequence: TGTGCCAGCAGTTACTCGAAACAGGGGTGGGGCTACACCTTC.

The chain employs TRBV2 and TRBJ2-6; 9 bases are a match to TRBD1. CDR3 length: 15 residues. V trimming: 8 bases; J trimming: 0 bases; junction bases outside the gene matches: 2. Germline CDR1 and CDR2: SNHLY and FYNNEI. Here the CDR3 DNA reads TGTGCCAGCGGGACAGGGAGCTCTGGGGCCAACGTCCTGACTTTC. Its protein product is CASGTGSSGANVLTF. The variable domain in full, completed from reference TRBV2 and TRBJ2-6, reads EPEVTQTPSHQVTQMGQEVILRCVPISNHLYFYWYRQILGQKVEFLVSFYNNEISEKSEIFDDQFSVERPDGSNFTLKIRSTKLEDSAMYFCASGTGSSGANVLTFGAGSRLTVL.

This clone was detected only a few times. This chain connects TRBV11-2 to TRBJ2-7, with 9 bases aligning to TRBD1. The length of the CDR3 is 13 residues. Germline V gives CDR1 SGHAT, CDR2 FQNNGV. The trim removed 5 bases at V and 6 bases at J, leaving 5 bases unmatched. The CDR3 region is CASSARDRAEQYF. The CDR3 DNA sequence: TGTGCCAGCAGCGCCCGGGACAGGGCCGAGCAGTACTTC.

This clone was observed a handful of times. V usage is TRBV28 and J usage is TRBJ1-6; 7 positions agree with TRBD1. The length of the CDR3 is 14 residues. V gave up 3 bases and J gave up 9 bases; unmatched junction bases: 5. Germline CDR1 MDHEN, CDR2 SYDVKM. CDR3 region: CASSFDRVSSPLHF. The CDR3 DNA is TGTGCCAGCAGTTTTGACAGGGTTAGTTCACCCCTCCACTTT.

The table lists this clone with a few counts. The chain recombines TRBV6-6 with TRBJ2-3, with D maybe TRBD1 (5 bases). The length of the CDR3 is 14 residues. Germline CDR1 and CDR2: MNHNY and SVGAGI (reference sequence). V lost 2 bases and J lost 3, with 9 bases in between. CDR3 amino acids: CASSYQRGTDTQYF. DNA of the CDR3: TGTGCCAGCAGTTACCAAAGGGGTACAGATACGCAGTATTTT.

This clone was recorded a few times. V usage is TRBV7-9 and J usage is TRBJ2-1, with D possibly TRBD2 on 6 matching bases. Trimming shortened V by 1 base and J by 8 bases, and 24 bases separated the two germline ends. Germline-derived CDR1 and CDR2 are SEHNR and FQNEAQ (reference sequence). CDR3 length: 18 residues. The CDR3 loop is CASSLGMGGGREGDEQFF. As DNA, the CDR3 is TGTGCCAGCAGCTTAGGTATGGGAGGAGGCCGAGAGGGCGATGAGCAGTTCTTC.